The 19 T cell receptor beta chains listed next were all sequenced from one sample in a study of T cell repertoires in cytomegalovirus infection. Via MiXCR, TCRdb re-called the reads, giving one row per CDR3 protein. The sample has over 150,000 distinct CDR3 sequences, 17% seen once; the top ten hold around 25%. The sample taken for sequencing was CD8+ T cells from PBMCs. Source of these receptors: a human donor in good health (CMV status not recorded). Some clones in this sample may be carry-over from other donors' samples.

The chain uses TRBV12-3 or TRBV12-4 and TRBJ2-1; maybe TRBD2 (7 bases). The CDR3 sequence is 16 residues long. The germline V and J ends were trimmed by 5 bases and 3 bases, with 17 bases remaining between them. CDR3 sequence reads: CASSTRLGGGYNEQFF. The CDR3 nucleotides read TGTGCCAGCAGTACGCGACTAGGGGGGGGCTACAATGAGCAGTTCTTC.

The J gene is TRBJ2-1, the V gene TRBV6-2 or TRBV6-3; 11 positions match TRBD2. The ends lost 5 bases at V and 9 bases at J; junction bases unmatched: 9. Germline lookup yields CDR1 MNHEY and CDR2 SVGEGT. This CDR3 spans 15 amino acids. The CDR3 sequence is CASSQRLAGFSEQFF. The CDR3, as DNA: TGTGCCAGCAGTCAACGACTAGCGGGGTTTAGTGAGCAGTTCTTC.

This clonotype has more than one count but fewer than ten. V usage is TRBV7-9 and J usage is TRBJ1-1; 7 nucleotides line up with TRBD1. V dropped 4 bases and J dropped 0; count of bases not matched to a gene: 20. This CDR3 contains 20 residues. Germline loops: CDR1 SEHNR, CDR2 FQNEAQ (reference sequence). DNA of the CDR3: TGTGCCAGCAGCTCCCCCTTTGTTAGGGGGCGCCGGTCGATGAACACTGAAGCTTTCTTT. Its translation: CASSSPFVRGRRSMNTEAFF.

This clonotype was observed a handful of times. CDR3 sequence reads: CASSLVHTDTQYF. The CDR3 nucleotides are TGTGCCAGCAGCTTAGTTCACACAGATACGCAGTATTTT. This chain joins TRBV7-2 and TRBJ2-3; unclear D gene. V shed 1 base and J shed 2 bases, with 4 bases lying between them. This CDR3 region has 13 residues. Germline V gene lookup returns CDR1 SGHTA and CDR2 FQGNSA.

Ten or more counts support this clonotype. The chain links TRBV7-2 to TRBJ2-3; the match to TRBD2 covers 7 bases. Germline V CDR1 and CDR2: SGHTA, FQGNSA. The length of the CDR3 is 15 residues. The ends lost 4 bases at V and 0 bases at J; junction bases unmatched: 4. CDR3 in DNA: TGTGCCAGCAGCTCGGGGGGTGCTAGCACAGATACGCAGTATTTT. Translated: CASSSGGASTDTQYF.

This clonotype appeared a few times. The chain uses TRBV7-9 and TRBJ1-2; D uncertain. The CDR3 consists of 16 residues. Germline V gene sequence: CDR1 SEHNR, CDR2 FQNEAQ (reference sequence). Between the trimmed V and J ends, which lost 3 bases and 3 bases, there was a span of 17 bases. The CDR3 sequence is CASSFSPRLIDYGYTF. CDR3 DNA sequence: TGTGCCAGCAGCTTCTCCCCCCGCCTTATAGACTATGGCTACACCTTC.

This clonotype was seen only a few times. The rearrangement uses TRBV29-1 and TRBJ1-1; D is ambiguous. Trimming stripped 6 bases from V and 1 base from J, with 15 bases between. The germline V gene encodes CDR1 SQVTM and CDR2 ANQGSEA. The CDR3 contains 14 residues. The CDR3 here is CSVPVNRGNTEAFF. The CDR3 DNA is TGCAGCGTCCCTGTCAATCGGGGGAACACTGAAGCTTTCTTT.

In its sample, this clonotype was seen a few times. The J gene is TRBJ2-3, the V gene TRBV9; the match to TRBD2 covers 8 bases. This CDR3 region has 15 residues. The germline gives CDR1 SGDLS, CDR2 YYNGEE. The J segment lost 5 bases and the V segment lost 0 bases, leaving 5 bases of the junction unmatched. The CDR3: CASSVGRGGGDTQYF. The CDR3 nucleotides read TGTGCCAGCAGCGTAGGACGGGGGGGTGGAGATACGCAGTATTTT.

In this sample, this clonotype turned up a few times. The chain combines TRBV7-3 with TRBJ2-2, with TRBD1 as a possible D gene (5 bases). Germline V gene data show CDR1 as SGHTA and CDR2 as FQGTGA. V lost 1 base to trimming and J lost 5 bases, with 5 bases between them. This CDR3 contains 13 residues. CDR3 loop: CASSLRQTGELFF. CDR3 DNA: TGTGCCAGCAGCTTAAGACAGACCGGGGAGCTGTTTTTT.

This clonotype was picked up a small number of times. The chain joins TRBV5-1 to TRBJ2-7; a possible D gene is TRBD2 (7 bases). Per the germline V gene, CDR1 is SGHRS and CDR2 is YFSETQ. CDR3 length: 17 amino acids. The V and J ends lost 4 bases and 3 bases respectively, with 23 bases between them. As DNA, the CDR3 is TGCGCCAGCAGCACACGCAAGACAGGCGCGGGGGACTACGAGCAGTACTTC. Protein sequence: CASSTRKTGAGDYEQYF.

This clonotype came up a few times. The chain combines TRBV7-9 with TRBJ2-1, with 13 bases that match TRBD2. The germline gives CDR1 SEHNR, CDR2 FQNEAQ (reference sequence). V lost 7 bases, J lost 6 bases, and 6 bases stayed unmatched. This CDR3 spans 15 amino acids. CDR3 sequence (DNA): TGTGCCAGCACCCCACTAGCGGGGGGGCCCAATGAGCAGTTCTTC. Translation: CASTPLAGGPNEQFF.

J is TRBJ1-5 and V is TRBV15; D possibly corresponds to TRBD1 (6 bases). The CDR3 runs to 12 residues. Trimming removed 9 bases from V and 0 bases from J, with 6 bases in between. Per germline, CDR1 LNHNV and CDR2 YYDKDF (reference sequence). CDR3 in DNA: TGTGCCACGGGACATAGCAATCAGCCCCAGCATTTT. Its translation: CATGHSNQPQHF.

The rearrangement uses TRBV7-8 and TRBJ2-7, with D possibly matching TRBD1 (6 bases). In germline, CDR1 is SGHVS, CDR2 FQNEAQ. The CDR3 totals 15 residues. V lost 4 bases to trimming and J lost 2 bases, with 15 bases between them. DNA for the CDR3: TGTGCCAGCAGCTCGAACAGGGCCGCCACCTACGAGCAGTACTTC. It codes for CASSSNRAATYEQYF.

Only a few counts were recorded for this clonotype. J is TRBJ2-7 and V is TRBV28, with 7 positions matching TRBD2. The germline V gene has CDR1 MDHEN and CDR2 SYDVKM. The CDR3 has 13 amino acids. Losses at the gene ends were 8 bases for V and 3 bases for J; bases not matched to a gene: 7. The CDR3 spells CASGGLVGYEQYF. The DNA of the CDR3 is TGTGCCAGCGGAGGACTAGTGGGCTACGAGCAGTACTTC.

The chain has TRBV7-9 and TRBJ1-1; TRBD1 aligns across 12 bases. Germline CDR1 SEHNR, CDR2 FQNEAQ (reference sequence). This CDR3 spans 15 amino acids. The V segment lost 4 bases and the J segment 6 bases; nucleotides outside the gene matches: 6. For the CDR3, the DNA is TGTGCCAGCAGCTCTTACCGGGACAGGGGGCCTGAAGCTTTCTTT. Encoded protein: CASSSYRDRGPEAFF.

The chain carries TRBV10-3 and TRBJ1-1, with D unresolved. The CDR3 loop spans 13 amino acids. V lost 0 bases to trimming and J lost 7 bases, with 9 bases between them. The germline V gene has CDR1 ENHRY and CDR2 SYGVKD. CDR3 sequence (DNA): TGTGCCATCAGTGAGTCGGGAGGGATTGAAGCTTTCTTT. Translation gives CAISESGGIEAFF.

This rearrangement joins TRBV7-8 to TRBJ2-7, with 12 positions matching TRBD1. Per germline, CDR1 SGHVS and CDR2 FQNEAQ. The CDR3 sequence is 16 residues long. V gave up 3 bases and J gave up 7 bases; unmatched junction bases: 10. This CDR3 is CASSFTRDRGHKEQYF. CDR3 nucleotide sequence: TGTGCCAGCAGCTTTACCCGGGACAGGGGGCATAAAGAGCAGTACTTC.

The V and J genes are TRBV10-3 and TRBJ2-3; D may be TRBD2 (5 bases). V gave up 4 bases and J gave up 0 bases, with 14 bases separating them. From germline, CDR1 is ENHRY and CDR2 SYGVKD. The CDR3 has 16 amino acids. The CDR3: CAISGAEVESTDTQYF. DNA for the CDR3: TGTGCCATCAGTGGGGCGGAGGTGGAGAGCACAGATACGCAGTATTTT.

This chain links TRBV12-3 or TRBV12-4 with TRBJ1-5, with TRBD1 as a possible D gene (5 bases). The V and J ends lost 5 bases and 1 base respectively, with 12 bases between them. The CDR3 extends over 15 amino acids. CDR3 region: CASSMVRDSNQPQHF. In DNA form, the CDR3 reads TGTGCCAGCAGTATGGTACGGGACAGCAATCAGCCCCAGCATTTT.